This T cell receptor (beta chain) originates from a study of CXCR3-negative and CXCR3-positive naive CD8 T cells. UMI-tagged TRB cDNA libraries were built via 5' RACE. TCRdb reprocessed the 5' RACE reads and stores each CDR3 protein as one record, lacking DNA. The specimen's table records some 54,000 distinct CDR3 sequences. About this clonotype itself: Its antigen remains unidentified.

Study-wide results and limits: When CXCR3-positive naive cells were set against CXCR3-negative naive cells, the former had more hydrophobic TRB CDR3s.

The source is a human donor in good health. Some clones in this sample may be carry-over from other donors' samples. The material sequenced was naive CXCR3+ CD8+ T cells from blood. Subset noted: CD45RO-CCR7+CD27+CD95- naive CD8+ T cells expressing CXCR3 (TNR3+).

CDR3 region: CASSLPPDEKLFF. V gene TRBV7-6 combines with J gene TRBJ1-4. Germline CDR1 is SGHVS and CDR2 is FNYEAQ. The CDR3 runs to 13 residues.